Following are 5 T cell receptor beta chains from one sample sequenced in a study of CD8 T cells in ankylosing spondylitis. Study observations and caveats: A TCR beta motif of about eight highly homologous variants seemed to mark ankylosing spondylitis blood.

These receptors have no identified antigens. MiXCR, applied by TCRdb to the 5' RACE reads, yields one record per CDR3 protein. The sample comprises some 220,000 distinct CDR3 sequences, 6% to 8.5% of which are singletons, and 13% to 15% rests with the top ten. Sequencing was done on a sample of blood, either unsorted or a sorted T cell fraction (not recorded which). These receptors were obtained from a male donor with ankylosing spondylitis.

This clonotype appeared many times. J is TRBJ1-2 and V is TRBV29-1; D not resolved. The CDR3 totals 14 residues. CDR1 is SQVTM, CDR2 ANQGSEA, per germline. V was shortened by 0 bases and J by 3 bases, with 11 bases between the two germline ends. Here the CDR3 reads CSVEDTRRYYGYTF. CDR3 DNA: TGCAGCGTTGAAGATACGAGACGGTACTATGGCTACACCTTC.

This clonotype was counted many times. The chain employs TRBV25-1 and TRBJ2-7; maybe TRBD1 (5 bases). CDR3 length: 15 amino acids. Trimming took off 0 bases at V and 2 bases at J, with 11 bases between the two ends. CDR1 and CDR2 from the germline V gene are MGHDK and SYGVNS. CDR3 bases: TGTGCCAGCAGTGAATATATGACAGAGACCTACGAGCAGTACTTC. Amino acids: CASSEYMTETYEQYF.

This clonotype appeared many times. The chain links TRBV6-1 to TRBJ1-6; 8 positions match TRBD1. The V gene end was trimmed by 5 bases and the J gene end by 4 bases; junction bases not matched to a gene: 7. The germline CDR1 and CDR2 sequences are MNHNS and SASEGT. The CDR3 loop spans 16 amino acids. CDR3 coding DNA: TGTGCCAGCAGTCAGGGGGCAGTCATTTATAATTCACCCCTCCACTTT. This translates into CASSQGAVIYNSPLHF.

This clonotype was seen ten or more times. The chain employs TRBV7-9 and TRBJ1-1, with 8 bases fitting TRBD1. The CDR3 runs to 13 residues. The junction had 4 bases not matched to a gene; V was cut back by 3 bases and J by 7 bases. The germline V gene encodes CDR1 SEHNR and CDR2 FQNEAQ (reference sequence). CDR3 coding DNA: TGTGCCAGCAGCTTGGACAGGGCGGGTGAAGCTTTCTTT. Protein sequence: CASSLDRAGEAFF. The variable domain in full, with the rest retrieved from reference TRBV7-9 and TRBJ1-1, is DTGVSQNPRHKITKRGQNVTFRCDPISEHNRLYWYRQTLGQGPEFLTYFQNEAQLEKSRLLSDRFSAERPKGSFSTLEIQRTEQGDSAMYLCASSLDRAGEAFFGQGTRLTVV.

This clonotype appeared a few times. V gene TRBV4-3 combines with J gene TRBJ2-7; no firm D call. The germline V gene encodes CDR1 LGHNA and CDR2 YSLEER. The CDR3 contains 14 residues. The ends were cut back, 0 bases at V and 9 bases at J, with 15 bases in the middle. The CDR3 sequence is CASSQDWPPERQYF. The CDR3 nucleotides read TGCGCCAGCAGCCAAGATTGGCCTCCGGAGCGGCAGTACTTC.